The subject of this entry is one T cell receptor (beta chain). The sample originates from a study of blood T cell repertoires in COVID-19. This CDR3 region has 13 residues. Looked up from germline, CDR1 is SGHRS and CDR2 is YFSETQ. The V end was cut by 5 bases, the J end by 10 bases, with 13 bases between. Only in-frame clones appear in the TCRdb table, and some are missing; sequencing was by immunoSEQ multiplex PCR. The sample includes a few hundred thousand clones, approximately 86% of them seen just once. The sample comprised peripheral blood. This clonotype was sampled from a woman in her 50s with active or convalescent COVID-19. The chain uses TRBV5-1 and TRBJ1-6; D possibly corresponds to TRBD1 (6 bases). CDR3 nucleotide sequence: TGCGCCAGCAGTTACAGGGCACAGTCACCCCTCCACTTT. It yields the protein CASSYRAQSPLHF.